One TCR beta chain is described in this entry. What antigen it recognizes has not been identified. Per-base qualities were not stored, and no clone one base away is much larger. RNA was extracted with the RNeasy kit and 0.5 to 1 ug was reverse transcribed using random hexamers. The immunoSEQ multiplex PCR assay, covering 54 Vbeta and 13 Jbeta segments, was used to amplify TCR beta CDR3 regions. PCR amplification bias was corrected using a synthetic template baseline for primer optimization and computational correction. Turning to the authors' computational methods: Reads were assigned to V, D and J genes according to IMGT and analyzed in immunoSEQ Analyzer, with only productive sequences retained. Clonality was computed as one minus Shannon entropy normalized by log2 of the number of productive unique sequences. For each patient and control, public and private clones were evaluated within the 100 most prevalent clones. A clone was defined as Susac-specific if it was absent from the healthy and MS cohorts, from roughly 980 published viral clones and from other ImmuneACCESS disease sequences. The public reads were run again by TCRdb, first through fastp at Q25 and then through MiXCR, and only productive beta chains were kept. Every CDR3 protein is listed once, alongside the most common genes and DNA of its rows. The authors' filters were not applied to this entry. The sample data list 170,000 or so distinct CDR3 sequences, and roughly 95% of these were observed just once. The ten largest clones add up to about 0.12% of the sample.

V is reduced by 4 bases and J by 7 bases, leaving a spacing of 8 bases between them. Looking up the germline V gene yields CDR1 SQVTM and CDR2 ANQGSEA. The cysteine opens and the phenylalanine closes a CDR3 of 11 amino acids. Of the read, only the CDR3 DNA is kept; its 33 bases are in frame from base 1. The source of the sample is a study of CD8 T cells in Susac syndrome (dated by TCRdb to between 2017 and 2020). The study in broad terms: Of the Susac syndrome patients who were sequenced, about eight were in clinical remission while more than five had clinically active disease. At blood withdrawal, Susac syndrome patients were either therapy-naive, taking corticosteroids (in some cases with IVIg as well), or taking IVIg alone. Repertoire sequencing was used to test whether CD8+ T cell activation and differentiation in Susac syndrome was antigen driven. Study-wide findings and limitations: The study acknowledged that relatively few individuals were included in the TCR sequencing and HLA analysis. The CD4+ T cell repertoire of patients with Susac syndrome showed no detectable clonal expansion.

Peripheral blood CD8+ and CD4+ T cells from healthy donors, Susac syndrome patients and multiple sclerosis patients were profiled using high-throughput TCR beta sequencing. The Susac syndrome patients fulfilled recently defined diagnostic criteria for either definite or probable disease. CD8+ TEMRA cells were enriched by FACS, while bulk CD8+ and CD4+ T cells were purified by magnetic negative isolation. Blood was drawn into EDTA tubes, processed within 24 hours, and PBMCs were isolated by density gradient centrifugation. PBMCs destined for TCR sequencing were cryopreserved in liquid nitrogen and later thawed in a 37 °C water bath. A purity of at least 90% was achieved for sorted or isolated CD4+, CD8+ and CD8+ TEMRA cells.

Here the chain combines TRBV29-1 and TRBJ2-1; too little of a D gene remains to name it. The clonotype originates from a human donor with Susac syndrome. Input material: CD4+ T cells from PBMCs. The CDR3 protein: CSVGTANEQFF. The nucleotides read TGCAGCGTTGGTACAGCAAATGAGCAGTTCTTC.